This is a list of T cell receptor beta chains from one sample in a study of beta chain features in type 1 diabetes. Profiled with immunoSEQ multiplex PCR; TCRdb holds only in-frame clones, not every one. The data hold some 330,000 clones, with roughly 12% observed a single time. The sample was naive CD4+ T cells from blood. The source of these receptors is a woman younger than 30 with type 1 diabetes. The CDR3 runs from the conserved cysteine through the conserved F or W. A D gene is named only where the DNA matches it firmly. Where a row states a size, it is once, few, many or the class of an expanded clone; other rows omit it.

cdr3_length: 16
j_call: TRBJ2-3
clone_size: few
d_call: TRBD1
v_call: TRBV14
cdr3_aa: CASSQVPGQLTDTQYF
cdr3_nt: TGTGCCAGCAGCCAGGTCCCGGGACAGCTCACAGATACGCAGTATTTT

cdr3_length: 14
j_call: TRBJ2-3
clone_size: .
d_call: .
v_call: TRBV9
cdr3_aa: CASSSALGADTQYF
cdr3_nt: TGTGCCAGCAGCTCAGCGCTAGGGGCAGATACGCAGTATTTT

cdr3_length: 14
j_call: TRBJ1-6
clone_size: .
d_call: .
v_call: TRBV14
cdr3_aa: CASSPRLSNSPLHF
cdr3_nt: TGTGCCAGCAGCCCCAGGCTCTCTAATTCACCCCTCCACTTT

cdr3_length: 16
j_call: TRBJ2-2
clone_size: once
d_call: TRBD2
v_call: TRBV9
cdr3_aa: CASSDLIAGGGGELFF
cdr3_nt: TGTGCCAGCAGCGACCTAATAGCGGGAGGGGGCGGGGAGCTGTTTTTT

cdr3_length: 14
j_call: TRBJ1-2
clone_size: .
d_call: .
v_call: TRBV10-3
cdr3_aa: CAISESTARSGYTF
cdr3_nt: TGTGCCATCAGTGAGTCGACAGCCCGCTCTGGCTACACCTTC

cdr3_length: 15
j_call: TRBJ2-3
clone_size: .
d_call: .
v_call: TRBV5-1
cdr3_aa: CASSFLPWRTDTQYF
cdr3_nt: TGCGCCAGCAGCTTTCTCCCATGGAGGACAGATACGCAGTATTTT

cdr3_length: 16
j_call: TRBJ2-1
clone_size: once
d_call: .
v_call: TRBV7-2
cdr3_aa: CASSPQAAGSFDEQFF
cdr3_nt: TGTGCCAGCAGCCCCCAGGCTGCCGGGAGCTTCGATGAGCAGTTCTTC

cdr3_length: 13
j_call: TRBJ1-2
clone_size: .
d_call: .
v_call: TRBV29-1
cdr3_aa: CSVAGVGLYGYTF
cdr3_nt: TGCAGCGTGGCAGGGGTCGGACTCTATGGCTACACCTTC

cdr3_length: 13
j_call: TRBJ1-2
clone_size: .
d_call: .
v_call: TRBV30
cdr3_aa: CAWSPPIRRGYTF
cdr3_nt: TGTGCCTGGAGTCCCCCGATCCGGCGGGGCTACACCTTC

cdr3_length: 11
j_call: TRBJ1-1
clone_size: .
d_call: .
v_call: TRBV2
cdr3_aa: CASSDLGEAFF
cdr3_nt: TGTGCCAGCAGCGACCTAGGTGAAGCTTTCTTT

cdr3_length: 15
j_call: TRBJ2-7
clone_size: .
d_call: .
v_call: TRBV11-1
cdr3_aa: CASSVTPLAADEQYF
cdr3_nt: TGTGCCAGCAGCGTAACCCCCCTCGCGGCTGACGAGCAGTACTTC

cdr3_length: 15
j_call: TRBJ1-2
clone_size: .
d_call: .
v_call: TRBV30
cdr3_aa: CAWSPIDRDSYGYTF
cdr3_nt: TGTGCCTGGAGTCCTATAGACAGAGACAGCTATGGCTACACCTTC

cdr3_length: 15
j_call: TRBJ2-1
clone_size: .
d_call: .
v_call: TRBV7-6
cdr3_aa: CASSLDGSLFNEQFF
cdr3_nt: TGTGCCAGCAGCTTAGACGGGAGTCTTTTCAATGAGCAGTTCTTC

cdr3_length: 15
j_call: TRBJ2-1
clone_size: few
d_call: TRBD1
v_call: TRBV11-2
cdr3_aa: CASSLGTGGYNEQFF
cdr3_nt: TGTGCCAGCAGCTTAGGGACAGGGGGGTACAATGAGCAGTTCTTC

cdr3_length: 16
j_call: TRBJ2-1
clone_size: few
d_call: .
v_call: TRBV4-3
cdr3_aa: CASSQVGLYPPREQFF
cdr3_nt: TGCGCCAGCAGCCAAGTTGGACTCTACCCGCCACGTGAGCAGTTCTTC

cdr3_length: 16
j_call: TRBJ1-2
clone_size: few
d_call: .
v_call: TRBV5-6
cdr3_aa: CASSLAEPGRARGYTF
cdr3_nt: TGTGCCAGCAGCTTGGCCGAACCGGGCAGGGCTAGAGGCTACACCTTC

cdr3_length: 12
j_call: TRBJ2-7
clone_size: few
d_call: .
v_call: TRBV18
cdr3_aa: CASSPRSYEQYF
cdr3_nt: TGTGCCAGCTCACCACGTAGCTACGAGCAGTACTTC

cdr3_length: 12
j_call: TRBJ1-1
clone_size: few
d_call: .
v_call: TRBV4-2
cdr3_aa: CASSQVSDRAFF
cdr3_nt: TGTGCCAGCAGCCAAGTATCTGACAGAGCTTTCTTT

cdr3_length: 14
j_call: TRBJ1-1
clone_size: few
d_call: .
v_call: TRBV7-9
cdr3_aa: CATGERPGQQEAFF
cdr3_nt: TGTGCCACCGGGGAACGGCCGGGACAACAAGAAGCTTTCTTT

cdr3_length: 11
j_call: TRBJ1-4
clone_size: .
d_call: .
v_call: TRBV20-1
cdr3_aa: CSATAAGKLFF
cdr3_nt: TGCAGTGCTACAGCGGCCGGAAAACTGTTTTTT

cdr3_length: 20
j_call: TRBJ2-1
clone_size: few
d_call: .
v_call: TRBV15
cdr3_aa: CATSRDLTRRVSSSYNEQFF
cdr3_nt: TGTGCCACCAGCAGAGATTTGACCAGGCGGGTGTCGAGCTCCTACAATGAGCAGTTCTTC

cdr3_length: 14
j_call: TRBJ2-7
clone_size: few
d_call: TRBD1
v_call: TRBV4-1
cdr3_aa: CASSRGTAGYEQYF
cdr3_nt: TGCGCCAGCAGCCGTGGGACAGCAGGATACGAGCAGTACTTC

cdr3_length: 15
j_call: TRBJ2-7
clone_size: .
d_call: .
v_call: TRBV2
cdr3_aa: CASSDLGGFNYEQYF
cdr3_nt: TGTGCCAGCAGCGATTTAGGGGGATTTAATTACGAGCAGTACTTC

cdr3_length: 15
j_call: TRBJ1-1
clone_size: .
d_call: .
v_call: TRBV9
cdr3_aa: CASSARGGLDTEAFF
cdr3_nt: TGTGCCAGCAGCGCCCGTGGCGGGTTGGACACTGAAGCTTTCTTT

cdr3_length: 12
j_call: TRBJ2-1
clone_size: .
d_call: .
v_call: TRBV11-2
cdr3_aa: CASSRVFYEQFF
cdr3_nt: TGTGCCAGCAGCCGGGTCTTTTATGAGCAGTTCTTC

cdr3_length: 14
j_call: TRBJ2-1
clone_size: few
d_call: .
v_call: TRBV9
cdr3_aa: CASTSGGTYNEQFF
cdr3_nt: TGTGCCAGCACCTCGGGCGGGACCTACAATGAGCAGTTCTTC

cdr3_length: 15
j_call: TRBJ2-1
clone_size: .
d_call: TRBD2
v_call: TRBV6-5
cdr3_aa: CATSVTSGSGNEQFF
cdr3_nt: TGTGCCACCTCTGTGACTAGCGGGAGTGGGAATGAGCAGTTCTTC

cdr3_length: 14
j_call: TRBJ1-2
clone_size: few
d_call: .
v_call: TRBV10-3
cdr3_aa: CAISYGQNNYGYTF
cdr3_nt: TGTGCCATCAGTTACGGACAGAATAACTATGGCTACACCTTC

cdr3_length: 10
j_call: TRBJ2-7
clone_size: few
d_call: .
v_call: TRBV6-6
cdr3_aa: CASGPYEQYF
cdr3_nt: TGTGCCAGCGGCCCCTACGAGCAGTACTTC

cdr3_length: 15
j_call: TRBJ2-7
clone_size: .
d_call: .
v_call: TRBV14
cdr3_aa: CAIKASFCGTYEQYF
cdr3_nt: TGTGCCATCAAAGCCAGCTTCTGCGGCACCTACGAGCAGTACTTC

cdr3_length: 14
j_call: TRBJ2-3
clone_size: few
d_call: TRBD2
v_call: TRBV7-9
cdr3_aa: CASSPPGGGDTQYF
cdr3_nt: TGTGCCAGCAGCCCCCCGGGGGGGGGAGATACGCAGTATTTT

cdr3_length: 15
j_call: TRBJ1-4
clone_size: few
d_call: TRBD1
v_call: TRBV7-9
cdr3_aa: CASSPRTGRGEKLFF
cdr3_nt: TGTGCCAGCAGCCCTCGGACAGGGAGGGGTGAAAAACTGTTTTTT

cdr3_length: 15
j_call: TRBJ1-1
clone_size: few
d_call: .
v_call: TRBV28
cdr3_aa: CASREYWSLNTEAFF
cdr3_nt: TGTGCCAGCAGGGAGTATTGGTCGTTGAACACTGAAGCTTTCTTT

cdr3_length: 20
j_call: TRBJ2-1
clone_size: .
d_call: TRBD1
v_call: TRBV29-1
cdr3_aa: CSVDPFGQGNTRRLYNEQFF
cdr3_nt: TGCAGCGTTGATCCCTTCGGACAGGGGAATACGCGGCGGCTCTACAATGAGCAGTTCTTC

cdr3_length: 14
j_call: TRBJ2-1
clone_size: .
d_call: TRBD2
v_call: TRBV7-3
cdr3_aa: CASSARVAGDEQFF
cdr3_nt: TGTGCCAGCAGCGCCCGCGTAGCGGGCGATGAGCAGTTCTTC

cdr3_length: 13
j_call: TRBJ1-1
clone_size: few
d_call: .
v_call: TRBV7-8
cdr3_aa: CASTREMNTEAFF
cdr3_nt: TGTGCCAGCACGAGGGAGATGAACACTGAAGCTTTCTTT

cdr3_length: 14
j_call: TRBJ1-4
clone_size: few
d_call: TRBD1
v_call: TRBV25-1
cdr3_aa: CASERGTGGRGLFF
cdr3_nt: TGTGCCAGCGAACGGGGGACAGGGGGAAGAGGACTGTTTTTT

cdr3_length: 15
j_call: TRBJ1-5
clone_size: .
d_call: .
v_call: TRBV4-1
cdr3_aa: CASSPRSGSNQPQHF
cdr3_nt: TGCGCCAGCAGCCCCCGTTCGGGTAGCAATCAGCCCCAGCATTTT

cdr3_length: 13
j_call: TRBJ1-5
clone_size: few
d_call: .
v_call: TRBV6-6
cdr3_aa: CASGRGWNQPQHF
cdr3_nt: TGTGCCAGCGGACGGGGGTGGAATCAGCCCCAGCATTTT

cdr3_length: 16
j_call: TRBJ2-2
clone_size: few
d_call: TRBD1
v_call: TRBV5-1
cdr3_aa: CASSLRQGTNTGELFF
cdr3_nt: TGCGCCAGCAGCTTGAGACAGGGGACGAACACCGGGGAGCTGTTTTTT

cdr3_length: 13
j_call: TRBJ2-7
clone_size: .
d_call: .
v_call: TRBV23-1
cdr3_aa: CASGALHTYEQYF
cdr3_nt: TGCGCCAGCGGGGCACTTCACACCTACGAGCAGTACTTC

cdr3_length: 16
j_call: TRBJ2-2
clone_size: .
d_call: TRBD2
v_call: TRBV5-4
cdr3_aa: CASSLAGTRSTGELFF
cdr3_nt: TGTGCCAGCAGCTTGGCCGGGACTAGAAGCACCGGGGAGCTGTTTTTT